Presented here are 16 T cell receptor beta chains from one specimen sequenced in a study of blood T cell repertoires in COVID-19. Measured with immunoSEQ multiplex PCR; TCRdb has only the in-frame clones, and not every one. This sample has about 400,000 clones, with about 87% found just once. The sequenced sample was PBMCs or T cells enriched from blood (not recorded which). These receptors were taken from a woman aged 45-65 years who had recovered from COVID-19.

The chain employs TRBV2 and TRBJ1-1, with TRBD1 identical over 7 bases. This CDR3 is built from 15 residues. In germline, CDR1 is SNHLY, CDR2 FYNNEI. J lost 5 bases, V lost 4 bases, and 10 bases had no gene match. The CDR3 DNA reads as TGTGCCAGCAGTGTTATACAGGGGCAATTTACTGAAGCTTTCTTT. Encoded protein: CASSVIQGQFTEAFF.

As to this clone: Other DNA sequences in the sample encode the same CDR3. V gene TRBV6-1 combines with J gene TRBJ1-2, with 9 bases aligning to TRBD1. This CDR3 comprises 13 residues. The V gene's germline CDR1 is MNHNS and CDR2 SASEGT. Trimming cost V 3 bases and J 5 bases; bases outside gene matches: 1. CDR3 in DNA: TGTGCCAGCAGTGAGGGGACAGGGTATGGCTACACCTTC. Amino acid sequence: CASSEGTGYGYTF.

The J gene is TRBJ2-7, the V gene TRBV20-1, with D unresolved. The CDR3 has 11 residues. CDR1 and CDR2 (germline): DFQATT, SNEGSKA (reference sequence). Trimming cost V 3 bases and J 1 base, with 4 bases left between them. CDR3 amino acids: CSASESYEQYF. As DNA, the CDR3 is TGCAGTGCTAGCGAGTCCTACGAGCAGTACTTC.

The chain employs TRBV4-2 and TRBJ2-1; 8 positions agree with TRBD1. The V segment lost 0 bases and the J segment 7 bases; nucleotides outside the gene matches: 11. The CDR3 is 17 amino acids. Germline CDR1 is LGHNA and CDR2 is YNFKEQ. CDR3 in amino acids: CASSQEPGQGARNEQFF. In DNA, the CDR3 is TGTGCCAGCAGCCAAGAGCCGGGCCAGGGGGCGCGGAATGAGCAGTTCTTC.

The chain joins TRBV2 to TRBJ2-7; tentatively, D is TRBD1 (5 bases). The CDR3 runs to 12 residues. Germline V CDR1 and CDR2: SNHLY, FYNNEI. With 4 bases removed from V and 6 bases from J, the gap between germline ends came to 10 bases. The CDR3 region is CASSGEGVEQYF. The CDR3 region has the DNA TGTGCCAGCAGTGGTGAAGGGGTCGAGCAGTACTTC.

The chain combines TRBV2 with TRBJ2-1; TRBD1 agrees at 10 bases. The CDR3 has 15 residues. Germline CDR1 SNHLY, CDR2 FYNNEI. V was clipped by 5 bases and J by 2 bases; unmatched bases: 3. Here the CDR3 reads CASSKGQGAYNEQFF. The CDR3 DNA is TGTGCCAGCAGTAAAGGACAGGGGGCCTACAATGAGCAGTTCTTC.

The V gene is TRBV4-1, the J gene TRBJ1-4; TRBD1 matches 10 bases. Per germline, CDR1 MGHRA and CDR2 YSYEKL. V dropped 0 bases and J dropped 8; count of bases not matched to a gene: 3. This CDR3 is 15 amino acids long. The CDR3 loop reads CASSQEQDRGEKLFF. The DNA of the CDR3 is TGCGCCAGCAGCCAAGAGCAGGACAGGGGGGAAAAACTGTTTTTT.

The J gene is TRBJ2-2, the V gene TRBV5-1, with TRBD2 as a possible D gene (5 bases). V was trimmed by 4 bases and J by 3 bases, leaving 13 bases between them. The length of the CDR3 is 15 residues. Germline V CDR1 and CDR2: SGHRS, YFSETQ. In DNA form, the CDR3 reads TGCGCCAGCAGCCCAGGACTCGTGGACACCGGGGAGCTGTTTTTT. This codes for CASSPGLVDTGELFF.

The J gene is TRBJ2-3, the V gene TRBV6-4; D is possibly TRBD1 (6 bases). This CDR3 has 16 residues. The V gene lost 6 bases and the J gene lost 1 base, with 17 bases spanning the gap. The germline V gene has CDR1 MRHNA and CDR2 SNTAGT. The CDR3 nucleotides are TGTGCCAGCAGCTATACCCCGGACAGCCGCACAGATACGCAGTATTTT. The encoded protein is CASSYTPDSRTDTQYF.

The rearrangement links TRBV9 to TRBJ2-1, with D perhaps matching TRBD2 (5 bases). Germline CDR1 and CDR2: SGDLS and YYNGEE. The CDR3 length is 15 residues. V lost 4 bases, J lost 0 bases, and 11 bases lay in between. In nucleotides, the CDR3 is TGTGCCAGCAGCATGAGCGGTAGCTCCTACAATGAGCAGTTCTTC. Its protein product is CASSMSGSSYNEQFF.

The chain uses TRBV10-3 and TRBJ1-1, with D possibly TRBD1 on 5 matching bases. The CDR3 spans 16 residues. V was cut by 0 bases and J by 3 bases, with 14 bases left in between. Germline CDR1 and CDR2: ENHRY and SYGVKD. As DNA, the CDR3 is TGTGCCATCAGTGAGTCCAGGGACTATAAGCACACTGAAGCTTTCTTT. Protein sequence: CAISESRDYKHTEAFF.

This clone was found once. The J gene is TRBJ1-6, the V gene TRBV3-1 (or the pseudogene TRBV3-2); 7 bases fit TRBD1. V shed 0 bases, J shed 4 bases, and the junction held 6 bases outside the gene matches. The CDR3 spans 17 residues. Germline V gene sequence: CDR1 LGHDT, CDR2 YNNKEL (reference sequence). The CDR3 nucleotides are TGTGCCAGCAGCCAAGATTGGACAGGCAGTTATAATTCACCCCTCCACTTT. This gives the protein CASSQDWTGSYNSPLHF.

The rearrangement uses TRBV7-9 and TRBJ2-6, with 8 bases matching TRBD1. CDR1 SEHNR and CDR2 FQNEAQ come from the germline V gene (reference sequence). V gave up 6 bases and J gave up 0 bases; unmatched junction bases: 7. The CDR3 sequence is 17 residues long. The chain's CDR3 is CASSAGTGFSGANVLTF. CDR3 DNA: TGTGCCAGCAGTGCCGGGACAGGCTTCTCTGGGGCCAACGTCCTGACTTTC.

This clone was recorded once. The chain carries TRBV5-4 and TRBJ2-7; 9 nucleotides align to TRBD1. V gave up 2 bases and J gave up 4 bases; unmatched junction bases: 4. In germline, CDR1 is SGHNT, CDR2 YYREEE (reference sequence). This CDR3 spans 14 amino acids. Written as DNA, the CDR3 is TGTGCCAGCAGCTTCGTACAGGGGGCGTACGAGCAGTACTTC. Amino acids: CASSFVQGAYEQYF. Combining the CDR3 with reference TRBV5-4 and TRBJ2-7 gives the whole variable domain ETGVTQSPTHLIKTRGQQVTLRCSSQSGHNTVSWYQQALGQGPQFIFQYYREEENGRGNFPPRFSGLQFPNYSSELNVNALELDDSALYLCASSFVQGAYEQYFGPGTRLTVT.

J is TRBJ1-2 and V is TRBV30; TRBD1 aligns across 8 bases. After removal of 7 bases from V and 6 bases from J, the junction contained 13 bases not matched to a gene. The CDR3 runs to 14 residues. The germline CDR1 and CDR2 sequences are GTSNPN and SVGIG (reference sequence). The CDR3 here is CASRTGTSPNGYTF. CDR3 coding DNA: TGTGCCTCAAGGACAGGGACATCCCCGAATGGCTACACCTTC. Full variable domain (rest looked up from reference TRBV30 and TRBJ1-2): SQTIHQWPATLVQPVGSPLSLECTVEGTSNPNLYWYRQAAGRGLQLLFYSVGIGQISSEVPQNLSASRPQDRQFILSSKKLLLSDSGFYLCASRTGTSPNGYTFGSGTRLTVV.

The CDR3 sequence: CASRSSGLTGKLFF. The CDR3 region has the DNA TGTGCCAGCAGAAGTTCAGGGTTGACGGGAAAACTGTTTTTT. The rearrangement uses TRBV6-5 and TRBJ1-4; D possibly corresponds to TRBD1 (5 bases). Germline values: CDR1 MNHEY, CDR2 SVGAGI. Trimming removed 6 bases from V and 10 bases from J, with 18 bases in between. CDR3 length: 14 residues.